The 11 T cell receptor beta chains listed next were all sequenced from one sample in a study of blood T cells in healthy people across ages. The authors ran a second PCR of roughly 6 to 12 cycles using a sample-barcoded 5' primer and a J-beta primer mix. Via MiXCR, TCRdb re-called the 5' RACE reads, giving one row per CDR3 protein. The sample shows about 630,000 distinct CDR3 sequences, about 21% of them seen only once. Sequenced input: blood. The receptors originated from a man in his 70s in good health.

This chain connects TRBV6-5 to TRBJ2-7; no firm D call. CDR3 length: 17 residues. Germline CDR1 MNHEY, CDR2 SVGAGI. Trimming removed 6 bases at V and 6 bases at J, with 27 bases between. CDR3: CASRLRPNPPFYGEQYF. Here the CDR3 DNA reads TGTGCCAGCAGACTACGACCAAATCCCCCCTTCTACGGCGAGCAGTACTTC.

The table lists this clonotype with a few counts. V usage is TRBV4-2 and J usage is TRBJ1-4, with D possibly matching TRBD1 (6 bases). V dropped 0 bases and J dropped 4 bases, with 12 bases sitting between them. Per the germline V gene, CDR1 is LGHNA and CDR2 is YNFKEQ. This CDR3 has 16 residues. The CDR3 coding sequence is TGTGCCAGCAGCCAAGATATGGGGACAATTAATGAAAAACTGTTTTTT. Its protein is CASSQDMGTINEKLFF.

Concerning this clonotype itself: Compared with germline, one end of the junction differs, possibly owing to a read error. The chain links TRBV28 to TRBJ1-4; D is ambiguous. The V gene's germline CDR1 is MDHEN and CDR2 SYDVKM. This CDR3 comprises 13 residues. CDR3 bases: TGTGCCAGCACCGCTTACCCTAATGAAAAGCTGTTTTTT. This translates into CASTAYPNEKLFF.

The chain links TRBV20-1 to TRBJ2-3; 7 bases are shared with TRBD1. V gave up 3 bases and J gave up 6 bases; unmatched junction bases: 9. The germline CDR1 and CDR2 sequences are DFQATT and SNEGSKA (reference sequence). The length of the CDR3 is 14 residues. The CDR3 DNA reads TGCAGTGCTAGGGACAGGCGAGCAGGTGATACGCAGTATTTT. Amino acid sequence: CSARDRRAGDTQYF.

The sample holds a few counts of this clonotype. The chain is built from TRBV5-1 and TRBJ1-2; 7 bases are shared with TRBD1. There are 12 residues in the CDR3. Germline V gene lookup returns CDR1 SGHRS and CDR2 YFSETQ. V shed 7 bases and J 10 bases; nucleotides not matched to a gene: 10. DNA of the CDR3: TGCGCCAGCGGTAACGGGCAGGGGGACTACACCTTC. Its translation: CASGNGQGDYTF.

The chain employs TRBV7-9 and TRBJ1-3, with D hard to call. CDR3 size: 15 residues. Per germline, CDR1 SEHNR and CDR2 FQNEAQ (reference sequence). Trimming cost V 5 bases and J 4 bases, with 15 bases left between them. The CDR3 DNA follows: TGTGCCAGCAGCCTCGGGGTGCCTCGGGGAAACACCATATATTTT. It is translated as CASSLGVPRGNTIYF.

This clonotype turned up a few times. The chain combines TRBV5-1 with TRBJ2-1; D is possibly TRBD2 (6 bases). Trimming removed 4 bases at V and 0 bases at J, with 14 bases between. Germline V gene data show CDR1 as SGHRS and CDR2 as YFSETQ. The CDR3 contains 16 residues. CDR3 nucleotides: TGCGCCAGCAGCCTGAGAGTCGGGAGCTCCTACAATGAGCAGTTCTTC. This encodes CASSLRVGSSYNEQFF.

This chain links TRBV4-2 with TRBJ1-1; D gene unclear. V lost 4 bases, J lost 4 bases, and 10 bases lay in between. The CDR3 is made up of 13 amino acids. Germline V gene lookup returns CDR1 LGHNA and CDR2 YNFKEQ. This CDR3 is CASSRGKGTEAFF. The CDR3 bases are TGTGCCAGCAGCCGAGGAAAGGGCACTGAAGCTTTCTTT.

This clonotype was detected a few times. The rearrangement links TRBV20-1 to TRBJ2-5; D is uncertain. Trimming left V 4 bases short and J 2 bases short, with 11 bases between. The CDR3 runs to 13 residues. The germline gives CDR1 DFQATT, CDR2 SNEGSKA (reference sequence). CDR3 region: CSATGVGQETQYF. CDR3 DNA sequence: TGCAGTGCTACCGGAGTCGGGCAAGAGACCCAGTACTTC.

This clonotype was observed a handful of times. The chain recombines TRBV7-6 with TRBJ2-1; a weak D match, TRBD2 (5 bases). Germline assignment: CDR1 SGHVS and CDR2 FNYEAQ. Trimming stripped 5 bases from V and 7 bases from J, with 21 bases between. This CDR3 has 16 residues. CDR3 sequence (DNA): TGTGCCAGCAGCCCGCGGGTTGGCGAGAAAACTAATGAGCAGTTCTTC. Translated, it gives CASSPRVGEKTNEQFF. The complete variable domain, with remaining parts taken from reference TRBV7-6 and TRBJ2-1, reads GAGVSQSPRYKVTKRGQDVALRCDPISGHVSLYWYRQALGQGPEFLTYFNYEAQQDKSGLPNDRFSAERPEGSISTLTIQRTEQRDSAMYRCASSPRVGEKTNEQFFGPGTRLTVL.

This clonotype was detected ten times or more. The chain has TRBV20-1 and TRBJ2-5, with 7 nucleotides matching TRBD1. Germline V gives CDR1 DFQATT, CDR2 SNEGSKA (reference sequence). The V and J ends lost 6 bases and 4 bases, in that order; junction bases with no gene match: 5. CDR3 length: 12 amino acids. CDR3 nucleotides: TGCAGTGCGGAATACAGGGGAGAGACCCAGTACTTC. Protein product: CSAEYRGETQYF.